What follows is one T cell receptor (beta chain) and its context. Its recognized antigen is unknown. It has no much larger one-base neighbor in the sample; base qualities were not kept. This entry comes from a study of shared clonotypes between healthy human individuals (dated by TCRdb to 2018 to 2021). As for the study more broadly: Two women and a few men aged 18 to 49 years were included in the cohort. Leukapheresis yielded between about 0.85 and 10 billion PBMCs per donor. To estimate repertoire size and how much clonotype sharing occurs between individuals, the study deeply sequenced the blood TCR repertoires of 4 to 6 healthy adults. Different laboratories and diverse techniques were used to prepare libraries and sequence TCR repertoires, to increase sequencing depth and limit assay-specific biases. For each donor, CD4 naive and CD4 memory were each run on three plates, CD8 naive on two plates, and CD8 memory on one plate. Broader findings and caveats from the paper: The small number of donors limited the genetic and exposure-history diversity represented. Across four donors, about 5% of naive CD4, approximately 3.6% of naive CD8, 2.3% of memory CD4, and over 0.35% of memory CD8 clonotypes were shared. Clonotypes shared by all four sorted-subset donors showed higher generation probabilities than non-shared clonotypes. Pairwise subsampling led to the expectation that sequencing depth would affect the degree of clonotype sharing among donors. Larger estimated clonotype richness was generally found for naive subsets than for memory subsets. Sampling was restricted to blood, and TCR repertoires in tissues likely differ from the TCR repertoires found in blood. Even with the large sequencing depth, rarefaction of the sorted-subset datasets indicated that sequencing was incomplete.

CD8 naive samples were obtained by positive selection for CCR7 among CD45RO-negative cells, yielding a CD45RA+CCR7+ population from which TemRA cells were excluded. Healthy HIV-negative adults with no recently reported acute infections or vaccinations were included as donors. All donors were Caucasian adults living in Nashville, Tennessee, USA. After blood collection by leukapheresis, PBMCs were isolated using Ficoll-Histopaque density gradient centrifugation and then cryopreserved in the vapor phase of liquid nitrogen. Purity and quantity of every magnetically sorted T cell population were checked by analytical flow cytometry. From each sorted fraction, genomic DNA was isolated and quantified by UV absorbance on a Nanodrop 2000c. V is pruned by 3 bases and J by 0 bases, leaving 3 bases of the junction without a gene match. Based on the germline V gene (reference sequence), the CDR1 and CDR2 sequences are SGHKS and YYEKEE. The CDR3 holds 14 amino acids from the cysteine to the phenylalanine. Only the CDR3 portion is preserved as DNA: 42 bases, with reading frame beginning at the first base.

Using the deep immunoSEQ assay, TCR CDR3 regions were amplified from genomic DNA by multiplex PCR. Extracted genomic DNA from each cell subset was distributed evenly across all wells of several immunoSEQ 96-well plates, and each plate was treated as a replicate. For sorted subsets, around 200 ng genomic DNA, equal to 30,000 or so T cell genomes, was loaded into each replicate PCR. Purified libraries were quantified with a Qubit 3.0 fluorometer, sized on a Bioanalyzer 2100, and re-quantified with the KAPA Library Quantification kit. Every immunoSEQ 96-well plate was sequenced on a dedicated single-read 150-cycle Illumina NextSeq 550 flow cell. In the original analysis: Because the immunoSEQ output included only junctional sequences and no quality scores, the filtering could not be the same as the filtering used for full-length reads. Sequences were annotated with PyIR, a Python wrapper for IgBLAST v1.9, using IMGT germline references to assign V/J genes and CDR3. Reads were removed for weak V/J assignments (E-value above 1e-6), missing CDR3, stop codons, out-of-frame junctions, or ambiguous translated residues. A V3J clonotype was defined by an identical inferred V gene, J gene, and CDR3 amino acid sequence. Percentage overlap between repertoires was computed as shared unique clonotypes divided by the size of the smaller repertoire. RTK rarefaction, the Chao1 estimator, and Recon v2.1 estimates of unobserved clonotypes were used to assess repertoire richness. Generation probabilities were computed with OLGA for all TCRbeta clonotypes obtained by the gDNA method from a handful of donors. TCRdb stores this immuneACCESS table with in-frame sequences only. Part of the clones is absent; in the studies checked, under half of the shortfall reflects unresolved V genes, and no reason is known for the rest. V, J and clone size reflect that table, while D and trimming were determined from the DNA. The sample contains about 2 million clones, about 95% of them found a single time. 1.2% of the sample is taken by the ten largest.

Sequenced sample: naive CD8+ T cells sorted from blood. Per the publication, the cell subset or site label means: CD45RA+CCR7+. The TCR sequence derives from a man aged 18 to 30 in good health. The chain was built from TRBV5-5 and TRBJ2-7; 7 central bases correspond to TRBD1. The nucleotide sequence reads TGTGCCAGCAGCTCTTGGACAGGCTCCTACGAGCAGTACTTC. This translates into CASSSWTGSYEQYF.